These T cell receptor beta chains were read from a single sample in a study of T-cell memory formation after mild COVID-19. Via MiXCR, TCRdb re-called the 5' RACE reads, giving one row per CDR3 protein. Among 200,000 to 250,000 distinct CDR3 sequences, 7.5% to 10% were seen once, and the ten largest hold around 3.3%. What was sequenced was PBMCs or a T cell subset sorted from them (not recorded which). The source is a man aged 18 to 29 who had mild COVID-19 (a few samples of this study predate the infection). Cell type and time point are not known. Each CDR3 is given with its conserved first and last residue. A D gene is named only where the DNA matches it firmly. Clone size appears in some rows only: once, few, many, or a class for an expanded clone.

. | TRBD2 | TRBJ2-2 | TRBV11-2 | TGTGCCAGCACCCACGTATCAAGACTAGCGGGGGGCCCGAACACCGGGGAGCTGTTTTTT | CASTHVSRLAGGPNTGELFF
. | . | TRBJ1-2 | TRBV5-1 | TGCGCCAGCAGCTTTTGGCCAGGGGACGGGTCGTCGGGCTACACCTTC | CASSFWPGDGSSGYTF
. | . | TRBJ1-6 | TRBV7-2 | TGTGCCAGCACTCTCAACGTGGGGTCACCCCTCCACTTT | CASTLNVGSPLHF
few | TRBD1 | TRBJ1-3 | TRBV5-1 | TGCGCCAGCGGCCAGGGGGGCGCCTCTGGAAACACCATATATTTT | CASGQGGASGNTIYF
. | TRBD2 | TRBJ2-3 | TRBV7-2 | TGTGCCAGCAGCCCACTTCAACGGGGAGGGCTCAGCACAGATACGCAGTATTTT | CASSPLQRGGLSTDTQYF
few | . | TRBJ1-1 | TRBV7-9 | TGTGCCAGCACCAGGCAGGGAGCGGTAAACACTGAAGCTTTCTTT | CASTRQGAVNTEAFF
. | . | TRBJ2-2 | TRBV7-9 | TGTGCCAGCAGCTTAGGGGTCCGGCTGAAGGACACCGGGGAGCTGTTTTTT | CASSLGVRLKDTGELFF
many | TRBD1 | TRBJ2-6 | TRBV7-2 | TGTGCCAGCAGCTTAGGGACAGGTGCTGGGGCCAACGTCCTGACTTTC | CASSLGTGAGANVLTF
. | . | TRBJ1-5 | TRBV29-1 | TGCAGCGTCCAGGAGGACAGCGGTTATCAGCCCCAGCATTTT | CSVQEDSGYQPQHF
. | . | TRBJ2-1 | TRBV4-3 | TGCGCCAGCAGCCCGCGACACGGTACCTACAATGAGCAGTTCTTC | CASSPRHGTYNEQFF
few | . | TRBJ1-2 | TRBV6-5 | TGTGCCAGCAGTTACAACCGCTACTATGGCTACACCTTC | CASSYNRYYGYTF
. | . | TRBJ1-6 | TRBV18 | TGTGCCAGCTCACCACAGTGGAGTCGAGGTTCACCCCTCCACTTT | CASSPQWSRGSPLHF
few | TRBD2 | TRBJ2-5 | TRBV9 | TGTGCCAGCAGCCCGACTAGCGGGGGGGCCGGGGAGGAGACCCAGTACTTC | CASSPTSGGAGEETQYF
. | TRBD2 | TRBJ2-5 | TRBV20-1 | TGCAGTGCTAGATCTAGCGGGAAAGAGACCCAGTACTTC | CSARSSGKETQYF
many | . | TRBJ1-3 | TRBV5-1 | TGCGCCAGCAGCTTGGATAGCTACTCTGGAAACACCATATATTTT | CASSLDSYSGNTIYF
. | . | TRBJ2-7 | TRBV3-1 | TGTGCCAGCAGCCTCGTAGCCAGGGACTACGAGCAGTACTTC | CASSLVARDYEQYF
. | . | TRBJ1-2 | TRBV25-1 | TGTGCCAGCAGTGGCGGGACGGCCTATGGCTACACCTTC | CASSGGTAYGYTF
few | . | TRBJ2-5 | TRBV11-2 | TGTGCCAGCAGCTTAGTCTCTACCCAAGAGACCCAGTACTTC | CASSLVSTQETQYF
. | TRBD1 | TRBJ1-5 | TRBV19 | TGTGCCAGTAGTATAGGGACAGGGCCTCAGCCCCAGCATTTT | CASSIGTGPQPQHF
many | . | TRBJ1-5 | TRBV18 | TGTGCCAGCTCAGAAACCGGGATGTCGGGCAATCAGCCCCAGCATTTT | CASSETGMSGNQPQHF
many | . | TRBJ1-1 | TRBV12-3/TRBV12-4 | TGTGCCAGCAGTTTCAGTCCGAACACTGAAGCTTTCTTT | CASSFSPNTEAFF
few | . | TRBJ1-1 | TRBV5-6 | TGTGCCAGCAGCTTCCTTTCTAGTCGGTATGCGAACACTGAAGCTTTCTTT | CASSFLSSRYANTEAFF
many | TRBD1 | TRBJ1-6 | TRBV5-1 | TGCGCCAGCAGCCTTTGGACAGGGGCCAATTCACCCCTCCACTTT | CASSLWTGANSPLHF
few | TRBD2 | TRBJ2-3 | TRBV5-1 | TGCGCCAGCAGCAGCGGGGGGGCCCTCGGCACGCAGTATTTT | CASSSGGALGTQYF
few | . | TRBJ1-1 | TRBV5-1 | TGCGCCAGCAGCTTTGACAGAGACACTGAAGCTTTCTTT | CASSFDRDTEAFF
many | . | TRBJ1-4 | TRBV20-1 | TGCAGTGCTAGGCACAGCCTGGAAAAACTGTTTTTT | CSARHSLEKLFF
many | . | TRBJ2-3 | TRBV9 | TGTGCCAGCAGCGGGGCAGATACGCAGTATTTT | CASSGADTQYF
few | TRBD1 | TRBJ2-5 | TRBV6-6 | TGTGCCAGCAACCCGACAGGGCCACAAGAGACCCAGTACTTC | CASNPTGPQETQYF
. | . | TRBJ1-2 | TRBV5-1 | TGCGCCAGCAGCTTTAGGGGCAGCCCGAACTATGGCTACACCTTC | CASSFRGSPNYGYTF
few | . | TRBJ2-1 | TRBV5-1 | TGCGCCAGCAGCTGGGCGCTAGCCCACAATGAGCAGTTCTTC | CASSWALAHNEQFF
. | TRBD1 | TRBJ1-1 | TRBV20-1 | TGCAGTGCTAGTGACAGGGGGCGCGGGGAAGCTTTCTTT | CSASDRGRGEAFF
few | TRBD2 | TRBJ2-3 | TRBV5-5 | TGTGCCAGCAGAAACCCGACTAGCGGGGCCGATACGCAGTATTTT | CASRNPTSGADTQYF
few | TRBD2 | TRBJ2-3 | TRBV7-7 | TGTGCTAGCAGCCCGGGGGGAGGTACGCAGTATTTT | CASSPGGGTQYF
. | TRBD1 | TRBJ2-2 | TRBV4-1 | TGCGCCAGCAGCCAACAACAGGGGGCAGTAACCGGGGAGCTGTTTTTT | CASSQQQGAVTGELFF
few | TRBD1 | TRBJ1-1 | TRBV5-1 | TGCGCCAGCAGCTTGAGCGGGACAGCGACTGAAGCTTTCTTT | CASSLSGTATEAFF
. | . | TRBJ1-4 | TRBV29-1 | TGCAGCGTCCGCGTCGGGGCTGATGAAAAACTGTTTTTT | CSVRVGADEKLFF
. | . | TRBJ1-1 | TRBV5-4 | TGTGCCAGCAGCTTCAGAGTGGTCATAGGAATTACTGAAGCTTTCTTT | CASSFRVVIGITEAFF
. | . | TRBJ1-1 | TRBV5-4 | TGTGCCAGCAGCTTCGAAAACACTGAAGCTTTCTTT | CASSFENTEAFF